These 8 T cell receptor beta chains were sequenced from one sample in a study of regulatory T cells in long-lasting Graves disease. Time point here: newly diagnosed GD, antithyroid drugs for less than 3 months. RNA from PBMCs was the source of the TCR library. CDR3-region Arm-PCR and iRepertoire HTBI primers produced the TCR beta libraries. TCRdb independently ran MiXCR on the multiplex PCR reads; one entry per CDR3 protein. The repertoire holds a few hundred thousand distinct CDR3 sequences, 15% to 20% seen once, with 11% to 15% in the top ten. These sequences were also reported in another study, on T cells in Graves' hyperthyroidism and ophthalmopathy.

The sample was peripheral blood mononuclear cells (PBMCs), taken at new diagnosis, from a patient treated with antithyroid drugs. The receptors originated from a woman younger than 45 with Graves disease.

This clonotype was observed at least ten times. CDR3 protein: CASSQATGNYGYTF. For the CDR3, the DNA is TGTGCCAGCAGCCAAGCGACGGGGAACTATGGCTACACCTTC. This chain links TRBV3-1 with TRBJ1-2; no reliable D call. Trimming shortened V by 1 base and J by 2 bases, and 8 bases separated the two germline ends. The CDR3 totals 14 residues. The germline V gene has CDR1 LGHDT and CDR2 YNNKEL (reference sequence).

This clonotype was seen ten or more times. The rearrangement uses TRBV5-1 and TRBJ1-1; no clear D. This CDR3 is built from 14 residues. The germline V gene encodes CDR1 SGHRS and CDR2 YFSETQ. V gave up 1 base and J gave up 2 bases, with 9 bases separating them. CDR3 sequence (DNA): TGCGCCAGCAGCTTGTTTCAGCTTAACACTGAAGCTTTCTTT. This sequence encodes CASSLFQLNTEAFF.

The chain carries TRBV19 and TRBJ2-4, with a tentative D call TRBD1 (5 bases). Judging by the DNA end, TRBJ2-5 fits better; the J call may be wrong. The germline V gene has CDR1 LNHDA and CDR2 SQIVND (reference sequence). CDR3 length: 13 amino acids. The CDR3: CASSGQGRETQYF. As DNA, the CDR3 is TGTGCCAGTAGTGGTCAGGGAAGGGAGACCCAGTACTTC.

This clonotype was seen at least ten times. This chain uses TRBV11-2 with TRBJ2-7; 8 bases map to TRBD2. The CDR3 totals 14 residues. The V gene's germline CDR1 is SGHAT and CDR2 FQNNGV. V shed 6 bases, J shed 4 bases, and the junction held 8 bases outside the gene matches. CDR3 region: CASSFFRGGYEQYF. In DNA form, the CDR3 reads TGTGCCAGCAGTTTTTTTCGGGGGGGGTACGAGCAGTACTTC.

The table lists this clonotype with many counts. The J gene is TRBJ1-2, the V gene TRBV5-1; no clear D. This CDR3 spans 13 amino acids. Trimming removed 0 bases from V and 8 bases from J, with 11 bases in between. Germline V lookup: CDR1 SGHRS, CDR2 YFSETQ. The CDR3 spells CASSLDRAFGYTF. The DNA for the CDR3 is TGCGCCAGCAGCTTGGATAGGGCGTTCGGCTACACCTTC.

V gene TRBV7-3 combines with J gene TRBJ2-3, with D possibly TRBD2 on 8 matching bases. Per the germline V gene, CDR1 is SGHTA and CDR2 is FQGTGA. Trimming took off 5 bases at V and 5 bases at J, with 20 bases between the two ends. The CDR3 is 16 amino acids. The CDR3 is CASSNTGEAGGDTQYF. The DNA of the CDR3 is TGTGCCAGCAGCAACACAGGGGAGGCGGGGGGAGATACGCAGTATTTT.

About this clonotype: A far larger clone is a single base away, which makes a read error likely. The chain couples TRBV7-3 to TRBJ1-1; D gene uncertain. CDR1 is SGHTA and CDR2 is FQGTGA in the germline V gene. The V gene lost 11 bases and the J gene lost 0 bases, with 16 bases spanning the gap. The CDR3 consists of 14 residues. This CDR3 reads CACTKDGMNTEAFF. The CDR3 DNA reads as TGTGCCTGCACAAAAGACGGGATGAACACTGAAGCTTTCTTT.

This clonotype was seen at least ten times. This chain joins TRBV6-1 and TRBJ2-1; 8 positions agree with TRBD1. The ends lost 10 bases at V and 2 bases at J; junction bases unmatched: 7. Germline loops: CDR1 MNHNS, CDR2 SASEGT. The CDR3 extends over 14 amino acids. The CDR3 sequence: CATTLRGPYNEQFF. In DNA form, the CDR3 reads TGTGCCACCACCCTCAGGGGGCCCTACAATGAGCAGTTCTTC.